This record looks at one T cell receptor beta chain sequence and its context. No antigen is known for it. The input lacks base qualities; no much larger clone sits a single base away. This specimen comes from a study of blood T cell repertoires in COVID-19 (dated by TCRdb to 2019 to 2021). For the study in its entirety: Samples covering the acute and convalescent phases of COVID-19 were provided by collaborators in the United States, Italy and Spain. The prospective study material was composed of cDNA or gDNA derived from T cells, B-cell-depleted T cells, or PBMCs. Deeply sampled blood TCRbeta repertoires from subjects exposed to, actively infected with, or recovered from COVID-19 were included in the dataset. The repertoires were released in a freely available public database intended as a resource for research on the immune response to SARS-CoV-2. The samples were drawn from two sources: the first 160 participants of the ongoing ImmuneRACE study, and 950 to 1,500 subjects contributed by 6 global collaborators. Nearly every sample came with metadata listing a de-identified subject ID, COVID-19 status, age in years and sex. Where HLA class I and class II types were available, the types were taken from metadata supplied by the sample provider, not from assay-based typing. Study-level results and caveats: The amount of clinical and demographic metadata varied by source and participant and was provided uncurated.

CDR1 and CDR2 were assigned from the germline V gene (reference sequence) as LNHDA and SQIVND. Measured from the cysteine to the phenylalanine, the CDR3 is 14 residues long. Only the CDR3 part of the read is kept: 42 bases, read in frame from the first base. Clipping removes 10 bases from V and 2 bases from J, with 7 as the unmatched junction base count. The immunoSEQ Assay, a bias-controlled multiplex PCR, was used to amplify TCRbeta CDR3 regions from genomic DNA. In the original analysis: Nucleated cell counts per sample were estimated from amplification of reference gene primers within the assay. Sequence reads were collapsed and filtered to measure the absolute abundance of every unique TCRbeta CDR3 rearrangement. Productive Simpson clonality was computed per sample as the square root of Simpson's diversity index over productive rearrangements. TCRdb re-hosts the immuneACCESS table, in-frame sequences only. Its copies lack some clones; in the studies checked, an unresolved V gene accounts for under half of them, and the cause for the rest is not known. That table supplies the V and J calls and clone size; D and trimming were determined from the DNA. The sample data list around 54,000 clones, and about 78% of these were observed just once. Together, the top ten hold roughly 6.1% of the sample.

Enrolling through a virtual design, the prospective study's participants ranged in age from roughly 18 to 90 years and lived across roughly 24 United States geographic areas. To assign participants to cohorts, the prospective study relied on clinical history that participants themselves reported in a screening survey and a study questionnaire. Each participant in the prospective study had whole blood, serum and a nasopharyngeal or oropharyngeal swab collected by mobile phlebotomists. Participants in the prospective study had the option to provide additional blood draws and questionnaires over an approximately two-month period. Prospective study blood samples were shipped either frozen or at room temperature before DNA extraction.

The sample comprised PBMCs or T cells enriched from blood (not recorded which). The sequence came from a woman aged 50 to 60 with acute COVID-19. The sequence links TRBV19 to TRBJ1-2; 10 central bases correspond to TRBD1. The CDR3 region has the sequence CATLGQGLNYGYTF. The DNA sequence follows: TGTGCCACTTTGGGACAGGGGCTAAACTATGGCTACACCTTC.